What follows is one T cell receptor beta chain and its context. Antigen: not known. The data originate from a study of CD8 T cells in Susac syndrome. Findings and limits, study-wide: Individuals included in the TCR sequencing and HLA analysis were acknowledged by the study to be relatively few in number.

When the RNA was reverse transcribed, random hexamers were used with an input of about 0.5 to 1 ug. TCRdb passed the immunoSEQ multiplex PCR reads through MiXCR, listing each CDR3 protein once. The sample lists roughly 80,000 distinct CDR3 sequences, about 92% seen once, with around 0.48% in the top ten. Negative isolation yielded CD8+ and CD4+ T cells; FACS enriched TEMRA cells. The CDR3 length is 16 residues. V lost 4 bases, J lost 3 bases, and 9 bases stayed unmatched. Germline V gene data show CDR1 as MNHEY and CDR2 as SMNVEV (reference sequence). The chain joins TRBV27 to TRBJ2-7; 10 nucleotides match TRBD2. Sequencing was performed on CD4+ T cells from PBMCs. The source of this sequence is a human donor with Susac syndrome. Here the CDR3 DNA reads TGTGCCAGCAGTTCACTACTAAGGACTAGCGGCTACGAGCAGTACTTC. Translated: CASSSLLRTSGYEQYF.